The 21 T cell receptor beta chains below all came from one sample that was sequenced in a study of metastatic and nonmetastatic thyroid tumors. Thyroid surgery took place with no prior treatment in any patient. Via MiXCR, TCRdb re-called the PCR reads. The sample carries fewer than 70,000 clones, under 30% recorded once. The sequenced material came from blood. The receptors derive from a female donor with papillary thyroid cancer or a benign thyroid nodule (not recorded which). Some clones in this sample may be carry-over from other donors' samples.

This clone was picked up a small number of times. The chain has TRBV28 and TRBJ2-4; 9 bases align to TRBD1. This CDR3 has 13 amino acids. V lost 8 bases and J lost 7; bases outside the gene matches: 6. Germline V gene sequence: CDR1 MDHEN, CDR2 SYDVKM. For the CDR3, the DNA is TGTGCCAGCGGGCTTGACAGGGGGAACATTCAGTACTTC. It translates to CASGLDRGNIQYF.

V usage is TRBV29-1 and J usage is TRBJ1-1; the match to TRBD1 covers 7 bases. The CDR3 totals 14 residues. V dropped 7 bases and J dropped 1; count of bases not matched to a gene: 9. Germline CDR1 SQVTM, CDR2 ANQGSEA. In DNA form, the CDR3 reads TGCAGCGCCTTAAACAGGGGCCAGAACACTGAAGCTTTCTTT. It specifies CSALNRGQNTEAFF.

A remark on this clone: Mismatch with germline at one junction end may stem from a read error. This chain uses TRBV11-3 with TRBJ2-7, with TRBD2 matching 13 bases. The CDR3 is made up of 15 amino acids. Germline CDR1 SGHNT, CDR2 YENEEA. The CDR3 nucleotides read TGTGCCAGCAGCCCTACTAGCGGGGGGGCCTACGAGCAGTGCTTC. Protein product: CASSPTSGGAYEQCF.

This chain links TRBV20-1 with TRBJ2-7; D gene ambiguous. V lost 0 bases and J lost 4, with 10 bases in between. CDR1 and CDR2 (germline): DFQATT, SNEGSKA (reference sequence). The CDR3 runs 13 residues. The CDR3 DNA sequence: TGCAGTGCTAGAGACAGCCAAAAATACGAGCAGTACTTC. Residues: CSARDSQKYEQYF.

The chain carries TRBV12-3 or TRBV12-4 and TRBJ2-2; D not certain. Trimming cost V 5 bases and J 0 bases, with 10 bases left between them. This CDR3 region has 15 residues. CDR3 sequence (DNA): TGTGCCAGCAGTCCACCTAGAACGAACACCGGGGAGCTGTTTTTT. This gives the protein CASSPPRTNTGELFF.

A few counts support this clone. V usage is TRBV10-3 and J usage is TRBJ2-7, with D perhaps matching TRBD1 (5 bases). Germline lookup yields CDR1 ENHRY and CDR2 SYGVKD. The CDR3 sequence is 16 residues long. Trimming shortened V by 3 bases and J by 0 bases, and 15 bases separated the two germline ends. The CDR3: CAISDPRGGSSYEQYF. In DNA form, the CDR3 reads TGTGCCATCAGTGACCCAAGGGGTGGCAGCTCCTACGAGCAGTACTTC.

The table lists this clone with many counts. The V call is TRBV5-1, the J call TRBJ2-3; 10 nucleotides match TRBD2. This CDR3 has 16 amino acids. Germline CDR1 reads SGHRS; CDR2 reads YFSETQ. V trimming: 4 bases; J trimming: 2 bases; junction bases outside the gene matches: 7. CDR3 loop: CASSGTSGIYTDTQYF. CDR3 DNA: TGCGCCAGCAGCGGAACTAGCGGGATATACACAGATACGCAGTATTTT.

In DNA, the CDR3 is TGCGCCAGCACCCCTGGACACAGGGACCACTATGGCTACACCTTC. This encodes CASTPGHRDHYGYTF. The genes are TRBV5-1 and TRBJ1-2, with TRBD1 as a possible D gene (6 bases). Germline values: CDR1 SGHRS, CDR2 YFSETQ. V lost 6 bases and J 3 bases, leaving 18 bases between the germline ends. This CDR3 spans 15 amino acids.

This clone has more than one count but fewer than ten. V gene TRBV19 combines with J gene TRBJ1-5; D is uncertain. CDR1 is LNHDA and CDR2 is SQIVND in the germline V gene (reference sequence). This CDR3 contains 13 residues. The V and J ends lost 7 bases and 2 bases respectively, with 9 bases between them. CDR3 loop: CASITVGNQPQHF. The DNA for the CDR3 is TGTGCCAGTATTACCGTCGGCAATCAGCCCCAGCATTTT.

This clone was picked up a small number of times. The chain recombines TRBV27 with TRBJ2-5; the D is unclear. The V end was cut by 7 bases, the J end by 6 bases, with 0 bases between. Germline V gives CDR1 MNHEY, CDR2 SMNVEV (reference sequence). The CDR3 length is 8 residues. The CDR3 region is CASKTQYF. In DNA form, the CDR3 reads TGTGCCAGCAAGACCCAGTACTTC.

This clone has more than one count but fewer than ten. A much larger clone is a single base away; this may be a read error. In the same sample, other DNA sequences code for this CDR3. The rearrangement joins TRBV4-3 to TRBJ1-1, with D hard to call. The CDR3 contains 13 residues. Germline V gives CDR1 LGHNA, CDR2 YSLEER. Deletions cut 5 bases from V and 4 bases from J, with 11 bases between. In DNA form, the CDR3 reads TGCGCCAGCAGCTCGAGAGTCAGCACTGAAGCTTTCTTT. This translates into CASSSRVSTEAFF.

This clone was recorded many times. This sequence joins TRBV12-5 and TRBJ2-7, with D uncertain. The CDR3 contains 17 residues. Trimming cost V 1 base and J 4 bases, with 20 bases left between them. Germline lookup yields CDR1 LGHNT and CDR2 FRNRAP. The CDR3 nucleotides are TGTGCTAGTGGTTTGGCTATGTCAGGAGAGACCCTTTACGAGCAGTACTTC. Protein product: CASGLAMSGETLYEQYF.

This clone was found a few times. The chain carries TRBV6-2 or TRBV6-3 and TRBJ1-2; D gene ambiguous. The germline V and J ends were trimmed by 1 base and 10 bases, with 13 bases remaining between them. The CDR3 contains 13 residues. CDR1 and CDR2 from the germline V gene are MNHEY and SVGEGT. Here the CDR3 reads CASSYYDTRDYTF. Here the CDR3 DNA reads TGTGCCAGCAGTTACTATGACACACGGGACTACACCTTC.

This clone was detected only a few times. The rearrangement joins TRBV27 to TRBJ1-1, with unresolved D. CDR3 length: 15 amino acids. Germline V gives CDR1 MNHEY, CDR2 SMNVEV (reference sequence). V was shortened by 1 base and J by 4 bases, with 13 bases between the two germline ends. Here the CDR3 reads CASSLLGGPGTEAFF. The CDR3 DNA follows: TGTGCCAGCAGTTTATTGGGAGGGCCGGGCACTGAAGCTTTCTTT.

CDR3 bases: TGTGCCAGCAGTGTACAGGGGGCCGAGTACGAGCAGTACTTC. This codes for CASSVQGAEYEQYF. The chain has TRBV6-1 and TRBJ2-7, with 9 bases identical to TRBD1. V was clipped by 4 bases and J by 4 bases; unmatched bases: 5. Germline values: CDR1 MNHNS, CDR2 SASEGT. The CDR3 loop spans 14 amino acids.

This clone was found a few times. V is TRBV7-2 and J is TRBJ2-2; D ambiguous. Between the trimmed V and J ends, which lost 1 base and 7 bases, there was a span of 4 bases. CDR1 and CDR2 (germline): SGHTA, FQGNSA. The CDR3 covers 12 residues. The CDR3 DNA follows: TGTGCCAGCAGCTTAGTGGTCGGGGAGCTGTTTTTT. As protein: CASSLVVGELFF.

CDR3 nucleotides: TGCAGTGCTAGAGATTACAATGAGCAGTTCTTC. Translation gives CSARDYNEQFF. The J gene is TRBJ2-1, the V gene TRBV20-1; D call uncertain. Per the germline V gene, CDR1 is DFQATT and CDR2 is SNEGSKA (reference sequence). V gave up 0 bases and J gave up 4 bases, with 1 base separating them. The CDR3 has 11 residues.

CDR3 bases: TGTGCCAGCAGTCCCCATGGGGCGGGGGCCACAGATACGCAGTATTTT. It codes for CASSPHGAGATDTQYF. V is TRBV6-2 or TRBV6-3 and J is TRBJ2-3; perhaps TRBD2 as D (7 bases). Germline-derived CDR1 and CDR2 are MNHEY and SVGEGT. With 5 bases removed from V and 2 bases from J, the gap between germline ends came to 17 bases. CDR3 size: 16 residues.

This clone was recorded at least ten times. This rearrangement joins TRBV4-2 to TRBJ2-1; D gene unclear. V was pared by 0 bases and J by 6 bases, with 9 bases between. Germline V CDR1 and CDR2: LGHNA, YNFKEQ. The length of the CDR3 is 14 residues. The CDR3 loop is CASSQDNLSNEQFF. The DNA for the CDR3 is TGTGCCAGCAGCCAAGATAATTTGAGCAATGAGCAGTTCTTC.

J is TRBJ1-1 and V is TRBV11-3, with D tentatively TRBD1 (5 bases). Germline V gene lookup returns CDR1 SGHNT and CDR2 YENEEA. Trimming pared 7 bases from V and 0 bases from J, leaving 12 bases between. The CDR3 has 14 residues. CDR3 DNA: TGTGCCAGCATGCCGGGACCTTTGAACACTGAAGCTTTCTTT. Amino acid sequence: CASMPGPLNTEAFF. Full variable domain (rest looked up from reference TRBV11-3 and TRBJ1-1): EAGVVQSPRYKIIEKKQPVAFWCNPISGHNTLYWYLQNLGQGPELLIRYENEEAVDDSQLPKDRFSAERLKGVDSTLKIQPAELGDSAVYLCASMPGPLNTEAFFGQGTRLTVV.

The table lists this clone with a few counts. CDR3 loop: CASSFSRPGEQYF. The CDR3, as DNA: TGTGCCAGCAGTTTCTCCCGACCGGGCGAGCAGTACTTC. V gene TRBV27 combines with J gene TRBJ2-7, with D hard to call. Trimming left V 3 bases short and J 6 bases short, with 12 bases between. Germline CDR1 and CDR2: MNHEY and SMNVEV (reference sequence). The CDR3 runs to 13 residues.